Detailed here is one T cell receptor (beta chain). The junction and the germline gene differ at one end; a read error may be behind it. Those enrolled, adults aged roughly 18 to 90 years, came from 20 to 25 US areas. For recovered donors of Cohort 3, there were two negative PCRs, clearance, or symptom resolution. Authors' processing steps: Cell counts per sample came from amplifying reference gene primers. Sequenced by immunoSEQ multiplex PCR; TCRdb stores in-frame clones only, minus some. V and J calls plus clone size are reproduced from that table; the DNA served to infer D and trimming. The repertoire holds 190,000 or so clones, with roughly four fifths as singletons. This specimen belongs to a study of blood T cell repertoires in COVID-19. Background on the study: Collection of acute and convalescent COVID-19 samples took place in the United States, Italy and Spain.

CDR1 is SGHRS and CDR2 is YFSETQ in the germline V gene. The CDR3 is 15 amino acids. The TCR was taken from a middle-aged man who had recovered from COVID-19. This chain connects TRBV5-1 to TRBJ2-1; TRBD2 aligns across 11 bases. Sequencing used PBMCs or T cells enriched from blood (not recorded which). The CDR3 DNA is TGCGCCAGCAGTTTGGGACTAGCGGCCTACAATGAGCAGTTCTTC. Its protein product is CASSLGLAAYNEQFF.